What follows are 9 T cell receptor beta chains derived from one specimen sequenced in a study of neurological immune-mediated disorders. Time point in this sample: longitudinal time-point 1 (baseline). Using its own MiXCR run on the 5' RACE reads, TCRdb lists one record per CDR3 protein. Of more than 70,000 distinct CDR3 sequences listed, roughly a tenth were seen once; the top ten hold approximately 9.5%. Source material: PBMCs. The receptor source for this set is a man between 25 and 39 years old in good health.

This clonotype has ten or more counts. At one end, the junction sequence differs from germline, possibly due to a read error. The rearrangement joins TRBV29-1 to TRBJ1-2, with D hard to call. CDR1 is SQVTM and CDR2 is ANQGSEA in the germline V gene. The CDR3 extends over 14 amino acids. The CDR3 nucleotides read TGCAGCGTTGAAGATCTGGGGTTTAACTATAGCTACACCTTC. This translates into CSVEDLGFNYSYTF.

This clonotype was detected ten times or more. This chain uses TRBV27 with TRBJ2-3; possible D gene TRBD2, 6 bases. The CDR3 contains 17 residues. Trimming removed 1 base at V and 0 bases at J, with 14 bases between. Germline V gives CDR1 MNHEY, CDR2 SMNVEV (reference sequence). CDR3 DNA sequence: TGTGCCAGCAGTTTATTATCTAGCGCTACTAGCACAGATACGCAGTATTTT. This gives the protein CASSLLSSATSTDTQYF.

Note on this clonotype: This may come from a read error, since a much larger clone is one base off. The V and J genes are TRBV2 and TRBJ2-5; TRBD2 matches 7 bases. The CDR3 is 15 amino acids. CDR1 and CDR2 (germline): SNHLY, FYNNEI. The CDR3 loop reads CASSGSGATQGTQYF. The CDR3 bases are TGTGCCAGCAGTGGAAGCGGGGCTACCCAAGGGACCCAGTACTTC.

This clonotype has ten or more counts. In nucleotides, the CDR3 is TGTGCCAGCTCACCACCCCTTGCAGGAAACCTTGGAAACACCATATATTTT. As protein: CASSPPLAGNLGNTIYF. J is TRBJ1-3 and V is TRBV18; unclear D gene. Germline V gene sequence: CDR1 KGHSH, CDR2 LQKENI. This CDR3 spans 17 amino acids. V shed 0 bases and J shed 3 bases, with 15 bases lying between them.

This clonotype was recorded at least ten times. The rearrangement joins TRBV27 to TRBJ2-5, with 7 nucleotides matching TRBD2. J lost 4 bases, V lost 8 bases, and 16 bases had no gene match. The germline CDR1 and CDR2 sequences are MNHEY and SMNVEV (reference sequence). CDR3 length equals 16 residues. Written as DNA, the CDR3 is TGTGCCAGCCAACGGTCGGCGGGAGTGGGTGGAGAGACCCAGTACTTC. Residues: CASQRSAGVGGETQYF.

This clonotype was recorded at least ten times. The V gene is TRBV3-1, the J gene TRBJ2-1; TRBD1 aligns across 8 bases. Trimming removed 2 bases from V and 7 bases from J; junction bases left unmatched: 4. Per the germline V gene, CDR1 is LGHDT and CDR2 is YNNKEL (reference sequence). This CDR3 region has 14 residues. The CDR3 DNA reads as TGTGCCAGCAGCCAAACAGGACAGGGTAATGAGCAGTTCTTC. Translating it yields CASSQTGQGNEQFF.

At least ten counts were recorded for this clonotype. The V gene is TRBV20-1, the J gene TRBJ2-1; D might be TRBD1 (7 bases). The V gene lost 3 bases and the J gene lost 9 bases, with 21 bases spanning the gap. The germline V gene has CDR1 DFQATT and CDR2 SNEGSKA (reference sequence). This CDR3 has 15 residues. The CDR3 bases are TGCAGTGCTAGTCGACAGGGAGGTAGATTTTTTGAGCAGTTCTTC. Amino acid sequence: CSASRQGGRFFEQFF.

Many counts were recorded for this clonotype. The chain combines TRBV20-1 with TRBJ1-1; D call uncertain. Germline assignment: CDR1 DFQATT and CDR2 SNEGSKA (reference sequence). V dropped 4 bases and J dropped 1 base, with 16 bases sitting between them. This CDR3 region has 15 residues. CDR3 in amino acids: CSAILGSGRNTEAFF. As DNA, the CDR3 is TGCAGTGCTATTCTGGGGTCGGGGAGGAACACTGAAGCTTTCTTT.

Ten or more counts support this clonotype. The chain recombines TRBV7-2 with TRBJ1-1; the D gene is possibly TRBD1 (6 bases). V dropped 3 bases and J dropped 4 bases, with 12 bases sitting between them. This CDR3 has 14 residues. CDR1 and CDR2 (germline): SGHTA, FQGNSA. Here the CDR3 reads CASSFGQGGTEAFF. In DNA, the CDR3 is TGTGCCAGCAGCTTCGGACAAGGGGGCACTGAAGCTTTCTTT.